This T cell receptor beta chain was identified during a study of T cell changes during pregnancy in multiple sclerosis. The CDR3 is 15 amino acids. The germline gives CDR1 SGHRS, CDR2 YFSETQ. Trimming left V 0 bases short and J 8 bases short, with 17 bases between. TCRdb keeps only in-frame clones here, not all; method: immunoSEQ multiplex PCR. The sample has approximately 83,000 clones, around 93% seen once. The TCR sequence derives from a female donor with multiple sclerosis, enrolled in a pregnancy study. This chain uses TRBV5-1 with TRBJ1-2, with a possible D match to TRBD1 (6 bases). The specimen was peripheral blood, collected in the third trimester of pregnancy. The CDR3 sequence is CASSLGSGGPGGYTF. Written as DNA, the CDR3 is TGCGCCAGCAGCTTGGGGTCGGGGGGGCCAGGCGGCTACACCTTC.